This passage covers 8 T cell receptor beta chains from one sample sequenced in a study of graft-versus-host responses after intestinal transplantation. Sequenced by immunoSEQ multiplex PCR; TCRdb stores in-frame clones only, minus some. The sample contains about 45,000 clones, around nine tenths of which appear only once. The source was PBMCs, collected 524 days after transplant. The receptors here all came from a human patient who received an intestinal transplant, so some T cells may come from the graft donor.

The chain links TRBV5-1 to TRBJ2-5, with 9 bases identical to TRBD1. The CDR3 spans 16 residues. V shed 3 bases and J 5 bases; nucleotides not matched to a gene: 11. CDR1 and CDR2 (germline): SGHRS, YFSETQ. CDR3 sequence: CASSSSSDRGRETQYF. The CDR3 DNA reads TGCGCCAGCAGCTCCTCCTCGGACAGGGGAAGGGAGACCCAGTACTTC.

V usage is TRBV27 and J usage is TRBJ2-1; 14 positions agree with TRBD2. Trimming cost V 2 bases and J 8 bases; bases outside gene matches: 5. The CDR3 covers 16 residues. Germline CDR1 is MNHEY and CDR2 is SMNVEV (reference sequence). CDR3 amino acids: CASSLGTSGSRYEQFF. CDR3 nucleotide sequence: TGTGCCAGCAGTTTAGGGACTAGCGGGAGTAGGTATGAGCAGTTCTTC.

The chain recombines TRBV9 with TRBJ2-1; TRBD2 aligns across 8 bases. CDR3 size: 14 residues. Germline trimming cut 4 bases from V and 4 bases from J; bases unmatched to any gene: 4. The germline V gene has CDR1 SGDLS and CDR2 YYNGEE. The CDR3 sequence is CASSPRLAYNEQFF. In DNA form, the CDR3 reads TGTGCCAGCAGCCCCCGACTAGCGTACAATGAGCAGTTCTTC.

The chain has TRBV2 and TRBJ2-7; 7 nucleotides align to TRBD1. The CDR3 spans 14 residues. J lost 3 bases, V lost 5 bases, and 7 bases had no gene match. CDR1 and CDR2 from the germline V gene are SNHLY and FYNNEI. CDR3 nucleotide sequence: TGTGCCAGCAGTACGACGGGACAGAGCTACGAGCAGTACTTC. Its translation is CASSTTGQSYEQYF.

This clone was picked up one time. This chain joins TRBV7-8 and TRBJ2-5, with TRBD2 identical over 9 bases. The germline V gene encodes CDR1 SGHVS and CDR2 FQNEAQ. This CDR3 region has 14 residues. V gave up 5 bases and J gave up 4 bases; unmatched junction bases: 5. CDR3 in DNA: TGTGCCAGCAGCCCGAGGACTAGCGTAGAGACCCAGTACTTC. Translation gives CASSPRTSVETQYF.

This chain links TRBV7-8 with TRBJ2-7; perhaps D is TRBD1 or TRBD2 (5 bases each). In germline, CDR1 is SGHVS, CDR2 FQNEAQ. The CDR3 consists of 14 residues. Trimming took 5 bases from V and 2 from J, leaving 13 bases between them. The CDR3 nucleotides are TGTGCCAGCAGCGGGGGACGGACCCCCTACGAGCAGTACTTC. It specifies CASSGGRTPYEQYF.

The chain employs TRBV30 and TRBJ1-5, with D hard to call. The length of the CDR3 is 13 residues. Looked up from germline, CDR1 is GTSNPN and CDR2 is SVGIG (reference sequence). Trimming removed 1 base from V and 0 bases from J, with 4 bases in between. The CDR3 is CAWSEYSNQPQHF. As DNA, the CDR3 is TGTGCCTGGAGTGAATATAGCAATCAGCCCCAGCATTTT.

The rearrangement links TRBV4-3 to TRBJ2-7; D possibly uses TRBD1 or TRBD2 (5 bases each). Germline V gene sequence: CDR1 LGHNA, CDR2 YSLEER. The CDR3 has 16 amino acids. Trimming removed 0 bases at V and 7 bases at J, with 19 bases between. CDR3 DNA: TGCGCCAGCAGCCAAGATCTGGCCGTTCGTTGGGGGGAGCAGTACTTC. Residues: CASSQDLAVRWGEQYF.